One and the same sample provided the 28 T cell receptor beta chains below, sequenced in a study of shared clonotypes between healthy human individuals. Measured with immunoSEQ multiplex PCR; TCRdb has only the in-frame clones, and not every one. Of about 520,000 clones listed, more than 95% are singletons. Sequencing was carried out using naive CD4+ T cells sorted from blood. The subset here: CD45RA+ positively selected. These receptors all stem from a woman aged 30 to 39 in good health.

The chain has TRBV27 and TRBJ1-5, with D hard to call. Trimming removed 2 bases from V and 6 bases from J, with 14 bases in between. The CDR3 contains 15 residues. Germline V gene data show CDR1 as MNHEY and CDR2 as SMNVEV (reference sequence). The CDR3, as DNA: TGTGCCAGCAGTTTAGAGGGCAGAATAAGTCAGCCCCAGCATTTT. Amino acid sequence: CASSLEGRISQPQHF.

This sequence joins TRBV11-3 and TRBJ2-2; 13 nucleotides match TRBD2. The CDR3 totals 18 residues. Germline V CDR1 and CDR2: SGHNT, YENEEA. V shed 5 bases, J shed 4 bases, and the junction held 10 bases outside the gene matches. The CDR3 is CASSPSRTSGSGTGELFF. DNA of the CDR3: TGTGCCAGCAGCCCAAGTCGGACTAGCGGGAGCGGCACCGGGGAGCTGTTTTTT. Together with reference TRBV11-3 and TRBJ2-2, the CDR3 gives the full variable domain: EAGVVQSPRYKIIEKKQPVAFWCNPISGHNTLYWYLQNLGQGPELLIRYENEEAVDDSQLPKDRFSAERLKGVDSTLKIQPAELGDSAVYLCASSPSRTSGSGTGELFFGEGSRLTVL.

The J gene is TRBJ1-6, the V gene TRBV5-1; no reliable D call. CDR1 is SGHRS, CDR2 YFSETQ, per germline. This CDR3 is built from 16 residues. Trimming cost V 1 base and J 3 bases, with 11 bases left between them. DNA of the CDR3: TGCGCCAGCAGCTTGATTGGACGGTTCTATAATTCACCCCTCCACTTT. Its translation: CASSLIGRFYNSPLHF.

The chain employs TRBV6-6 and TRBJ2-2, with 11 bases lining up with TRBD2. V lost 6 bases, J lost 7 bases, and 7 bases stayed unmatched. CDR3 size: 15 residues. Germline lookup yields CDR1 MNHNY and CDR2 SVGAGI (reference sequence). CDR3 residues: CASSKGTSGSGELFF. DNA for the CDR3: TGTGCCAGCAGCAAGGGGACTAGCGGCAGCGGGGAGCTGTTTTTT.

V usage is TRBV6-1 and J usage is TRBJ2-7, with D perhaps assigned TRBD1 or TRBD2 (5 bases each). V shed 6 bases and J shed 6 bases, with 21 bases lying between them. The CDR3 consists of 15 residues. Germline CDR1 reads MNHNS; CDR2 reads SASEGT. Here the CDR3 reads CASREQMGVGGEQYF. The CDR3 DNA sequence: TGTGCCAGCAGGGAGCAGATGGGGGTGGGCGGCGAGCAGTACTTC.

The gene calls are TRBV15 and TRBJ2-1; 7 nucleotides agree with TRBD2. The V gene end was trimmed by 5 bases and the J gene end by 0 bases; junction bases not matched to a gene: 7. CDR1 LNHNV and CDR2 YYDKDF come from the germline V gene (reference sequence). This CDR3 has 16 amino acids. This CDR3 is CATSLGGVSSYNEQFF. The DNA for the CDR3 is TGTGCCACCAGCCTGGGGGGGGTTTCCTCCTACAATGAGCAGTTCTTC.

The V and J genes are TRBV5-8 and TRBJ2-7, with 7 positions matching TRBD2. The CDR3 is 14 residues long. V was pared by 4 bases and J by 5 bases, with 9 bases of the junction left unmatched. The V gene's germline CDR1 is SGHTS and CDR2 YDEGEE. As DNA, the CDR3 is TGTGCCAGCAGCCTTTGGGGAGGGAGCCACGAGCAGTACTTC. It yields the protein CASSLWGGSHEQYF.

The chain uses TRBV6-1 and TRBJ2-7, with D possibly called TRBD1 or TRBD2 (5 bases each). The CDR3 is 13 residues long. The V end lost 2 bases, the J end lost 6 bases, and 11 bases lay between the germline ends. The V gene's germline CDR1 is MNHNS and CDR2 SASEGT. The CDR3 protein is CASSERWGIEQYF. The CDR3 region has the DNA TGTGCCAGCAGTGAACGATGGGGGATCGAGCAGTACTTC.

The chain employs TRBV2 and TRBJ2-7, with unresolved D. Germline V gene data show CDR1 as SNHLY and CDR2 as FYNNEI. The CDR3 length is 13 residues. V lost 8 bases and J lost 2, with 13 bases in between. The CDR3 protein is CASRVDGPYEQYF. CDR3 nucleotide sequence: TGTGCCAGCCGCGTGGACGGACCCTACGAGCAGTACTTC.

The J gene is TRBJ2-7, the V gene TRBV15, with 10 bases that match TRBD2. This CDR3 comprises 17 residues. Germline V gives CDR1 LNHNV, CDR2 YYDKDF (reference sequence). Trimming cost V 1 base and J 2 bases; bases outside gene matches: 8. For the CDR3, the DNA is TGTGCCACCAGCAGAGTTATAGGAGCGGGAGGGCCCTACGAGCAGTACTTC. This sequence encodes CATSRVIGAGGPYEQYF.

The chain combines TRBV2 with TRBJ2-5, with D maybe TRBD2 (5 bases). Germline V lookup: CDR1 SNHLY, CDR2 FYNNEI. V dropped 8 bases and J dropped 8 bases, with 9 bases sitting between them. The length of the CDR3 is 10 residues. DNA of the CDR3: TGTGCCAGCGGGAGTAGCACCCAGTACTTC. It is translated as CASGSSTQYF.

The V gene is TRBV6-1, the J gene TRBJ2-5, with a tentative D call TRBD1 (6 bases). The germline CDR1 and CDR2 sequences are MNHNS and SASEGT. This CDR3 is built from 13 residues. Trimming left V 6 bases short and J 3 bases short, with 11 bases between. This CDR3 reads CASRRTAEETQYF. Written as DNA, the CDR3 is TGTGCCAGCAGAAGGACAGCAGAAGAGACCCAGTACTTC.

V usage is TRBV27 and J usage is TRBJ2-5, with D unresolved. The CDR3 runs 12 residues. CDR1 MNHEY and CDR2 SMNVEV come from the germline V gene (reference sequence). V gave up 8 bases and J gave up 5 bases, with 12 bases separating them. CDR3 in DNA: TGTGCCAGCGCTCCTCCCCCGGAGACCCAGTACTTC. Amino acids: CASAPPPETQYF.

The DNA for the CDR3 is TGTGCCAGCAGTTCAGGGGTCGAGCAGTACTTC. It codes for CASSSGVEQYF. The gene calls are TRBV28 and TRBJ2-7; D is perhaps TRBD1 (6 bases). CDR1 MDHEN and CDR2 SYDVKM come from the germline V gene. This CDR3 region has 11 residues. V gave up 4 bases and J gave up 6 bases, with 7 bases separating them.

The chain couples TRBV28 to TRBJ1-2; 12 bases are shared with TRBD1. The CDR3 contains 17 residues. V lost 2 bases to trimming and J lost 8 bases; unmatched junction nucleotides: 12. Per the germline V gene, CDR1 is MDHEN and CDR2 is SYDVKM. The DNA for the CDR3 is TGTGCCAGCAGTTTACCCGGGACAGGGGGCGAGCAATCGGGCTACACCTTC. Protein sequence: CASSLPGTGGEQSGYTF.

The chain is built from TRBV6-1 and TRBJ2-2; D possibly matches TRBD1 or TRBD2 (5 bases each). In germline, CDR1 is MNHNS, CDR2 SASEGT. This CDR3 contains 14 residues. Deletions cut 7 bases from V and 0 bases from J, with 9 bases between. The chain's CDR3 is CASTGTPNTGELFF. For the CDR3, the DNA is TGTGCCAGCACCGGGACGCCGAACACCGGGGAGCTGTTTTTT.

The rearrangement uses TRBV5-1 and TRBJ1-4; 7 positions match TRBD1. This CDR3 is 17 amino acids long. Trimming removed 4 bases from V and 0 bases from J; junction bases left unmatched: 9. From germline, CDR1 is SGHRS and CDR2 YFSETQ. The chain's CDR3 is CASSEGQLVATNEKLFF. The CDR3 DNA reads as TGCGCCAGCAGCGAGGGACAGCTAGTTGCAACTAATGAAAAACTGTTTTTT.

This clone occurred once. This sequence joins TRBV30 and TRBJ1-2, with D possibly TRBD1 on 6 matching bases. Trimming cost V 1 base and J 11 bases, with 11 bases left between them. This CDR3 has 11 amino acids. CDR1 and CDR2 from the germline V gene are GTSNPN and SVGIG (reference sequence). The CDR3 here is CAWSGRQVYTF. The CDR3 DNA is TGTGCCTGGAGTGGCAGACAGGTGTACACCTTC.

The genes are TRBV28 and TRBJ2-1, with 7 bases that match TRBD1. J was trimmed by 3 bases and V by 5 bases; bases with no gene match: 4. There are 14 residues in the CDR3. CDR1 and CDR2 from the germline V gene are MDHEN and SYDVKM. This CDR3 is CASSAGTDYNEQFF. The CDR3 DNA follows: TGTGCCAGCAGTGCAGGGACAGACTACAATGAGCAGTTCTTC.

The chain carries TRBV29-1 and TRBJ1-5, with D hard to call. This CDR3 region has 12 residues. V lost 4 bases and J lost 3, with 7 bases in between. Looked up from germline, CDR1 is SQVTM and CDR2 is ANQGSEA. The CDR3 nucleotides read TGCAGCGTTGGGGGTATCAATCAGCCCCAGCATTTT. It encodes CSVGGINQPQHF. The variable domain in full, completed from reference TRBV29-1 and TRBJ1-5, reads SAVISQKPSRDICQRGTSLTIQCQVDSQVTMMFWYRQQPGQSLTLIATANQGSEATYESGFVIDKFPISRPNLTFSTLTVSNMSPEDSSIYLCSVGGINQPQHFGDGTRLSIL.

The rearrangement joins TRBV9 to TRBJ2-3; tentative D call: TRBD2 (5 bases). Germline values: CDR1 SGDLS, CDR2 YYNGEE. There are 14 residues in the CDR3. V was cut by 4 bases and J by 4 bases, with 13 bases left in between. The CDR3 DNA is TGTGCCAGCAGCCTCGGAGCTAGCCCAGATACGCAGTATTTT. Amino acids: CASSLGASPDTQYF.

V usage is TRBV7-2 and J usage is TRBJ2-3, with D unresolved. The germline V gene has CDR1 SGHTA and CDR2 FQGNSA. The CDR3 consists of 14 residues. V gave up 2 bases and J gave up 3 bases, with 9 bases separating them. CDR3 sequence: CASSLLRKTDTQYF. CDR3 nucleotides: TGTGCCAGCAGCTTATTACGGAAAACAGATACGCAGTATTTT.

The chain couples TRBV6-5 to TRBJ2-3; 8 nucleotides match TRBD2. V lost 4 bases to trimming and J lost 5 bases; unmatched junction nucleotides: 8. This CDR3 has 15 residues. CDR1 is MNHEY, CDR2 SVGAGI, per germline. CDR3: CASSLTGGRRDTQYF. The CDR3 DNA is TGTGCCAGCAGTTTGACTGGCGGGAGGAGAGATACGCAGTATTTT.

The CDR3 nucleotides read TGTGCCAGCACCCCTCTAGCGGGGGGATACGAGCAGTACTTC. Its protein product is CASTPLAGGYEQYF. The gene calls are TRBV7-9 and TRBJ2-7; TRBD2 agrees at 11 bases. Looked up from germline, CDR1 is SEHNR and CDR2 is FQNEAQ (reference sequence). The CDR3 is 14 amino acids. Trimming removed 7 bases from V and 4 bases from J; junction bases left unmatched: 6.

V gene TRBV11-2 combines with J gene TRBJ2-1; possibly TRBD1 for D (6 bases). The V gene lost 1 base and the J gene lost 10 bases, with 11 bases spanning the gap. Germline V gene sequence: CDR1 SGHAT, CDR2 FQNNGV. The CDR3 runs to 13 residues. CDR3 loop: CASSLVEGTEQFF. The CDR3 DNA reads TGTGCCAGCAGCTTAGTAGAGGGGACAGAGCAGTTCTTC.

The gene calls are TRBV6-5 and TRBJ2-2; no definite D call. Trimming stripped 2 bases from V and 0 bases from J, with 10 bases between. The germline CDR1 and CDR2 sequences are MNHEY and SVGAGI. The CDR3 is 16 amino acids. DNA for the CDR3: TGTGCCAGCAGTTACAGAAAATCCCCGAACACCGGGGAGCTGTTTTTT. Translation: CASSYRKSPNTGELFF.

V usage is TRBV6-6 and J usage is TRBJ1-5; possibly TRBD1 for D (5 bases). Germline V gene sequence: CDR1 MNHNY, CDR2 SVGAGI (reference sequence). The CDR3 loop spans 12 amino acids. V lost 10 bases and J lost 4, with 11 bases in between. For the CDR3, the DNA is TGTGCCACCCGACAGTCTAATCAGCCCCAGCATTTT. Residues: CATRQSNQPQHF.

This chain links TRBV5-4 with TRBJ2-3, with unresolved D. The CDR3 has 14 residues. The V end lost 0 bases, the J end lost 2 bases, and 7 bases lay between the germline ends. Germline V gene sequence: CDR1 SGHNT, CDR2 YYREEE (reference sequence). The CDR3 nucleotides read TGTGCCAGCAGCTTGGGTCGGAACACAGATACGCAGTATTTT. It is translated as CASSLGRNTDTQYF.